Listed here is a single TCR beta chain. These data belong to a study of shared clonotypes between healthy human individuals. Trimming cost V 1 base and J 5 bases, with 18 bases left between them. Germline lookup yields CDR1 SGHAT and CDR2 FQNNGV. The CDR3 consists of 17 residues. Naive-designated CD8 cells lacked CD45RO, were positively enriched for CCR7, and omitted terminally differentiated effector memory CD45RA+ cells. Assay used: immunoSEQ multiplex PCR; TCRdb lists only in-frame clones, some missing. The repertoire holds around 700,000 clones, roughly nine tenths seen once, with 24% in the top ten.

Sequenced input: naive CD8+ T cells sorted from blood. J is TRBJ2-1 and V is TRBV11-2; D unclear. This receptor was taken from a young man in good health. CDR3 sequence: CASSLVRPPSIDNEQFF. For the CDR3, the DNA is TGTGCCAGCAGCTTAGTACGACCCCCCTCAATTGACAATGAGCAGTTCTTC.